Following are 5 T cell receptor beta chains from one sample sequenced in a study of post-analysis software for immune sequencing data (dated by TCRdb to about 2015). Results and caveats for the whole study, not just this receptor: A few TRBV segments, including TRBV5-6, TRBV5-1 and TRBV20-1, were significantly more frequent in patients than controls.

Their antigens are not known. Libraries were made using PCR. Instrument on record: Illumina HiSeq 2500. To reduce PCR and sequencing biases, unique molecular identifiers were incorporated into the TCR beta cDNA libraries. TCRdb cleaned the public reads at Q25 with fastp, built clones with MiXCR and kept in-frame beta chains. Under each unique CDR3 protein, matching rows form one entry showing the most common genes and DNA. The sample table lists 500,000 to 600,000 distinct CDR3 sequences, roughly 40% of them with a count of one. Of the sample, roughly 1.8% falls within the top ten clones. The sequenced sample consisted of blood. The receptors come from a girl aged 10-17 years with multiple sclerosis.

This clonotype appeared a few times. The V and J genes are TRBV10-3 and TRBJ2-1; 9 nucleotides agree with TRBD2. The CDR3 length is 14 residues. The junction had 5 bases not matched to a gene; V was cut back by 6 bases and J by 5 bases. Germline CDR1 reads ENHRY; CDR2 reads SYGVKD. The DNA of the CDR3 is TGTGCCATCAGGGGGACTAGCCAGGACAATGAGCAGTTCTTC. This codes for CAIRGTSQDNEQFF.

This clonotype was seen once. The chain recombines TRBV7-2 with TRBJ1-6; no clear D. Germline values: CDR1 SGHTA, CDR2 FQGNSA. V was shortened by 1 base and J by 9 bases, with 10 bases between the two germline ends. The CDR3 extends over 14 amino acids. The CDR3 loop reads CASSLEGWGSPLHF. In nucleotides, the CDR3 is TGTGCCAGCAGCTTAGAAGGTTGGGGTTCACCCCTCCACTTT.

Note on this clonotype: A read error may produce the germline difference seen at one junction end. This chain joins TRBV12-3 or TRBV12-4 and TRBJ2-3, with 7 bases matching TRBD2. The CDR3 has 15 residues. CDR3 nucleotides: TGTGCCAGCAACCCAGGGAGGGCAAGCATAGATACGCAGTATTTT. This codes for CASNPGRASIDTQYF.

This chain joins TRBV2 and TRBJ2-3, with 11 nucleotides matching TRBD2. CDR1 is SNHLY, CDR2 FYNNEI, per germline. The V segment lost 8 bases and the J segment 1 base; nucleotides outside the gene matches: 11. This CDR3 spans 17 amino acids. The CDR3 region is CASQTGTSGRGTDTQYF. In nucleotides, the CDR3 is TGTGCCAGCCAAACAGGAACTAGCGGGAGAGGCACAGATACGCAGTATTTT.

V usage is TRBV9 and J usage is TRBJ1-3, with D possibly TRBD1 on 5 matching bases. Deletions cut 2 bases from V and 0 bases from J, with 12 bases between. There are 16 residues in the CDR3. Germline loops: CDR1 SGDLS, CDR2 YYNGEE. CDR3 DNA sequence: TGTGCCAGCAGCGTCGGGACTACCATCTCTGGAAACACCATATATTTT. Residues: CASSVGTTISGNTIYF.